Included here is one T cell receptor (beta chain) sequence, with context. The antigen is unknown. These data are taken from a study of siplizumab effects on memory and regulatory T cells. Whole-study findings and limits: Treatment with siplizumab left mappable alloreactive CD4+ clones averaging roughly 70% Treg-derived, compared with around 29% in controls. Proliferating CD4+ or CD8+ clones, roughly 80-95% of them, lacked an assignable naive or memory phenotype.

Around 10^5 TCR templates underwent assay in each sample. The method was immunoSEQ multiplex PCR; TCRdb's version includes in-frame clones alone and lacks a portion of them. This repertoire shows 99,000 or so clones, roughly 91% found once; its top ten account for approximately 0.32%. Material for sequencing was CD4+ T cells sorted from blood. The source of this sequence is a human donor in good health.

The CDR3 is CAWGQPGELFF. The CDR3, as DNA: TGTGCCTGGGGACAGCCCGGGGAGCTGTTTTTT. V and J are TRBV30 and TRBJ2-2; TRBD1 is a possible D gene (6 bases). This CDR3 has 11 residues. Looked up from germline, CDR1 is GTSNPN and CDR2 is SVGIG (reference sequence). Trimming removed 5 bases at V and 6 bases at J, with 7 bases between. Based on the CDR3 plus reference TRBV30 and TRBJ2-2, the full variable domain is SQTIHQWPATLVQPVGSPLSLECTVEGTSNPNLYWYRQAAGRGLQLLFYSVGIGQISSEVPQNLSASRPQDRQFILSSKKLLLSDSGFYLCAWGQPGELFFGEGSRLTVL.